Listed below are T cell receptor beta chains from one sample, sequenced in a study of blood T cell repertoires in COVID-19. Clones were sequenced by immunoSEQ multiplex PCR, and TCRdb holds only the in-frame ones, with some missing. This sample has about 67,000 clones, with 70% to 90% found just once. The sample taken for sequencing was peripheral blood. The origin of the receptors is a woman aged 80 or over with acute or convalescent COVID-19. The CDR3 runs from the conserved cysteine through the conserved F or W. D genes are given only for firm matches. Size is omitted from some rows. Given values are once, few, many or a class for expanded clones.

d_gene: -; abundance: -; j_gene: TRBJ2-7; v_gene: TRBV19; CDR3nt: TGTGCCAGTAGCCGGGTGGTGGATGCCACTTACGAGCAGTACTTC; CDR3aa: CASSRVVDATYEQYF
d_gene: -; abundance: -; j_gene: TRBJ1-5; v_gene: TRBV7-2; CDR3nt: TGTGCCAGCAGCCCTGGCGGATTCAATCAGCCCCAGCATTTT; CDR3aa: CASSPGGFNQPQHF
d_gene: -; abundance: once; j_gene: TRBJ1-3; v_gene: TRBV2; CDR3nt: TGTGCCAGCAGTACTCCGAGCTCTGGAAACACCATATATTTT; CDR3aa: CASSTPSSGNTIYF
d_gene: -; abundance: -; j_gene: TRBJ1-2; v_gene: TRBV27; CDR3nt: TGTGCCAGCAGTCCGTCGGGGGGGGCGTATGGCTACACCTTC; CDR3aa: CASSPSGGAYGYTF
d_gene: -; abundance: -; j_gene: TRBJ1-1; v_gene: TRBV6-5; CDR3nt: TGTGCCAGCAGTTACTCGAATCAGGGAAGGACTGAAGCTTTCTTT; CDR3aa: CASSYSNQGRTEAFF
d_gene: TRBD1; abundance: -; j_gene: TRBJ1-2; v_gene: TRBV29-1; CDR3nt: TGCAGCGCCGACAGGGGAGACGGCTACACCTTC; CDR3aa: CSADRGDGYTF
d_gene: -; abundance: few; j_gene: TRBJ2-7; v_gene: TRBV9; CDR3nt: TGTGCCAGCAGCGTAGGTGCGTTTGCCTACGAGCAGTACTTC; CDR3aa: CASSVGAFAYEQYF
d_gene: TRBD2; abundance: -; j_gene: TRBJ2-2; v_gene: TRBV13; CDR3nt: TGTGCCAGCACCTCAACTAGCGGGAGGCCAGGATACACCGGGGAGCTGTTTTTT; CDR3aa: CASTSTSGRPGYTGELFF
d_gene: TRBD2; abundance: -; j_gene: TRBJ2-1; v_gene: TRBV7-6; CDR3nt: TGTGCCAGCAGCTTTCTGGGTCTCGGGGCTAGCGGGAGCGATACCTTAAATGAGCAGTTCTTC; CDR3aa: CASSFLGLGASGSDTLNEQFF
d_gene: TRBD2; abundance: -; j_gene: TRBJ2-1; v_gene: TRBV19; CDR3nt: TGTGCCAGTAGTATGACTAGCGGGAGTAATGAGCAGTTCTTC; CDR3aa: CASSMTSGSNEQFF
d_gene: TRBD1; abundance: once; j_gene: TRBJ1-1; v_gene: TRBV30; CDR3nt: TGTGCCTGGGGACAGGGAGGGAACACTGAAGCTTTCTTT; CDR3aa: CAWGQGGNTEAFF
d_gene: TRBD2; abundance: -; j_gene: TRBJ2-1; v_gene: TRBV7-3; CDR3nt: TGTGCCAGCAGCTTAACACGGGAGGGCTACAATGAGCAGTTCTTC; CDR3aa: CASSLTREGYNEQFF
d_gene: TRBD1; abundance: -; j_gene: TRBJ2-2; v_gene: TRBV28; CDR3nt: TGTGCCAGCAGTTTAACCGGGACAGGGAAGAACGGGGAGCTGTTTTTT; CDR3aa: CASSLTGTGKNGELFF
d_gene: -; abundance: -; j_gene: TRBJ1-1; v_gene: TRBV3-1/TRBV3-2; CDR3nt: TGTGCCAGCAGCCAAGATAACCGACGGGGTGAAGCTTTCTTT; CDR3aa: CASSQDNRRGEAFF
d_gene: TRBD2; abundance: -; j_gene: TRBJ2-1; v_gene: TRBV9; CDR3nt: TGTGCCAGCAGCGTACGACTAGCGGCTTACAATGAGCAGTTCTTC; CDR3aa: CASSVRLAAYNEQFF
d_gene: -; abundance: once; j_gene: TRBJ2-5; v_gene: TRBV5-1; CDR3nt: TGCGCCAGCAGCTCCGGACTATCCCAAGAGACCCAGTACTTC; CDR3aa: CASSSGLSQETQYF
d_gene: TRBD1; abundance: -; j_gene: TRBJ1-6; v_gene: TRBV19; CDR3nt: TGTGCCAGTAGTGCCCGTAGGGACAGGTACAATTCACCCCTCCACTTT; CDR3aa: CASSARRDRYNSPLHF
d_gene: -; abundance: -; j_gene: TRBJ1-6; v_gene: TRBV27; CDR3nt: TGTGCCAGCAGTTTAGGGGCAGGGTCGAAGAATTCACCCCTCCACTTT; CDR3aa: CASSLGAGSKNSPLHF
d_gene: -; abundance: -; j_gene: TRBJ1-6; v_gene: TRBV9; CDR3nt: TGTGCCAGCAGCGTGCGGGGGAGCGCCTATAATTCACCCCTCCACTTT; CDR3aa: CASSVRGSAYNSPLHF
d_gene: -; abundance: -; j_gene: TRBJ2-2; v_gene: TRBV6-5; CDR3nt: TGTGCCAGCAGTTACTCGATGGGGGGTTGGCTGTTTTTT; CDR3aa: CASSYSMGGWLFF
d_gene: -; abundance: few; j_gene: TRBJ1-2; v_gene: TRBV4-2; CDR3nt: TGTGCCAGCAGCCAAGGCCGAGGTTATGGCTACACCTTC; CDR3aa: CASSQGRGYGYTF
d_gene: TRBD1; abundance: -; j_gene: TRBJ1-6; v_gene: TRBV5-1; CDR3nt: TGCGCCAGCAGCTGGACTACAGGGGAAGGCTCACCCCTCCACTTT; CDR3aa: CASSWTTGEGSPLHF